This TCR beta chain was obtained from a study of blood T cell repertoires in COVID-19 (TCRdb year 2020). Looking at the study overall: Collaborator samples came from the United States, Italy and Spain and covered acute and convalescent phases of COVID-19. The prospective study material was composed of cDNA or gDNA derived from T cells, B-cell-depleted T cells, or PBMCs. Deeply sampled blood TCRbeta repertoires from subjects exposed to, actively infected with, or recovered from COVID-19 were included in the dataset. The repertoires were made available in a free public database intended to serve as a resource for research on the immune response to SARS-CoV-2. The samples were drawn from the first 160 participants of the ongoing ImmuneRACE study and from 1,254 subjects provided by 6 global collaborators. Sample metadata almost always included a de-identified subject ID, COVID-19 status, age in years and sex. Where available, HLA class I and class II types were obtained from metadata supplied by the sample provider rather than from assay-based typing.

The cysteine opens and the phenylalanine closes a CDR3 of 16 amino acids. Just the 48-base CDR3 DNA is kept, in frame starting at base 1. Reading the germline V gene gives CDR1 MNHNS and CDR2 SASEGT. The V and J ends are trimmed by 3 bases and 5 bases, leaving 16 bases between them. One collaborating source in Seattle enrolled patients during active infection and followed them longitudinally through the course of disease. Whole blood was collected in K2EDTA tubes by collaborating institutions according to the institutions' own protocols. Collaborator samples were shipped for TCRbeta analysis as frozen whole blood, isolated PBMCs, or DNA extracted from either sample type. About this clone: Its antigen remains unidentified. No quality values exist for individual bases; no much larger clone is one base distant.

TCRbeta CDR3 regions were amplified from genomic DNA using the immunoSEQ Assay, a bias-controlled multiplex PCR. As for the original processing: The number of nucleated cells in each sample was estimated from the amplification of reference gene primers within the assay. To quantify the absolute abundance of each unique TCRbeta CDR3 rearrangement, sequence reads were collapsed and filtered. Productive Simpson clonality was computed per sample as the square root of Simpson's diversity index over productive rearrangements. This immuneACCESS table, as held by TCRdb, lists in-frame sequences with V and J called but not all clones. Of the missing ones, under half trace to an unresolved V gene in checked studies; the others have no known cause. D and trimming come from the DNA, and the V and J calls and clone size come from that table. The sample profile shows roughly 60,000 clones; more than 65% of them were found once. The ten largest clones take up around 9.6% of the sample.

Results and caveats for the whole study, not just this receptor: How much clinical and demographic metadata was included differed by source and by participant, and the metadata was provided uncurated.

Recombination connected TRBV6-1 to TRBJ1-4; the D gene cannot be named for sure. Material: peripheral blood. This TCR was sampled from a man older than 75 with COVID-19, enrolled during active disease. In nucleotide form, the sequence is TGTGCCAGCAGTGAGCTTTCTGGAGGGCAAAATGAAAAACTGTTTTTT. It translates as CASSELSGGQNEKLFF.